This is a list of T cell receptor beta chains from one sample in a study of shared clonotypes between healthy human individuals. Assay: immunoSEQ multiplex PCR; the TCRdb copy retains only in-frame clones and omits some. The sample has about a million clones; around 74% are singletons. The sample taken for sequencing was memory CD4+ T cells sorted from blood. The receptors were sampled from a man younger than 35 in good health. CDR3s include the opening cysteine and the closing phenylalanine or tryptophan. The D gene is left open where the match is weak. Clone size, where shown, is once, few, many, or a class for clones that have expanded.

J,V,D,size,DNA,CDR3
TRBJ2-3,TRBV5-1,TRBD2,NA,TGCGCCAGCAGAGGACTAGGCACAGATACGCAGTATTTT,CASRGLGTDTQYF
TRBJ2-2,TRBV7-8,NA,NA,TGTGCCAGCGAGGACCTAAACACCGGGGAGCTGTTTTTT,CASEDLNTGELFF
TRBJ1-4,TRBV10-3,NA,NA,TGTGCCATCAGTGCATCCGTCGTCTCAACTAATGAAAAACTGTTTTTT,CAISASVVSTNEKLFF
TRBJ2-3,TRBV30,TRBD2,NA,TGTGCCTGGAGTCCTAGCGGGGGGGCGATGGATACGCAGTATTTT,CAWSPSGGAMDTQYF
TRBJ1-5,TRBV29-1,TRBD1,NA,TGCAGCGTTGTTGAGGCGACAGGGCTAGGCAATCAGCCCCAGCATTTT,CSVVEATGLGNQPQHF
TRBJ2-1,TRBV4-1,NA,NA,TGCGCCAGCAGACACTACAATGAGCAGTTCTTC,CASRHYNEQFF
TRBJ2-1,TRBV7-2,NA,NA,TGTGCCAGCAGCTCCCGCGCCCAGAGTGAGCAGTTCTTC,CASSSRAQSEQFF
TRBJ1-1,TRBV6-6,NA,few,TGTGCCAGCAGGCCCCGGGTCGGGGATGGGGCTTTCTTT,CASRPRVGDGAFF
TRBJ2-3,TRBV15,TRBD2,NA,TGTGCCACCAGCTTGGGACTAGATGGGACAGATACGCAGTATTTT,CATSLGLDGTDTQYF
TRBJ1-4,TRBV7-8,NA,NA,TGTGCCAGCAGCTTAGGACAAGGGGCTAATGAAAAACTGTTTTTT,CASSLGQGANEKLFF
TRBJ2-7,TRBV2,NA,few,TGTGCCAGCTCCAGTAGGGGGGGTAGCTCCTACGAGCAGTACTTC,CASSSRGGSSYEQYF
TRBJ2-3,TRBV15,NA,NA,TGTGCCACCAGCAGAGAATTCCAAGGGGGAGATACGCAGTATTTT,CATSREFQGGDTQYF
TRBJ2-2,TRBV12-5,NA,NA,TGTGCTAGTGGTTTGGTATTAAGGGAGTCCACCGGGGAGCTGTTTTTT,CASGLVLRESTGELFF
TRBJ2-1,TRBV6-1,TRBD2,NA,TGTGCCAGCAGTGGTCCTAGCGGGGCTTACAATGAGCAGTTCTTC,CASSGPSGAYNEQFF
TRBJ2-6,TRBV30,TRBD1,NA,TGTGCCTGGGGGACCGGGACAGGGATTAACTCTGGGGCCAACGTCCTGACTTTC,CAWGTGTGINSGANVLTF
TRBJ1-2,TRBV6-6,NA,NA,TGTGCCAGCAGGGGGCGGGACTCCTATGGCTACACCTTC,CASRGRDSYGYTF
TRBJ2-1,TRBV2,TRBD2,few,TGTGCCAGCGGACGGTATGCGGGGGACGAGCAGTTCTTC,CASGRYAGDEQFF
TRBJ2-3,TRBV19,TRBD1,NA,TGTGCCAGTAGTATGGGATGGAATTGGCCCAGGGGGACGAACACAGATACGCAGTATTTT,CASSMGWNWPRGTNTDTQYF
TRBJ1-2,TRBV6-1,NA,NA,TGTGCCAGCAGTGACCGCTCCGGGACGGAGGATGGCTACACCTTC,CASSDRSGTEDGYTF
TRBJ2-3,TRBV5-1,NA,NA,TGCGCCAGCAGCTTGCTAGGAGGGGGGCTTTCAGATACGCAGTATTTT,CASSLLGGGLSDTQYF
TRBJ2-1,TRBV4-1,TRBD1,NA,TGCGCCAGCAGCCATCCGACAGGGGCATATGAGCAGTTCTTC,CASSHPTGAYEQFF
TRBJ2-3,TRBV7-6,TRBD2,NA,TGTGCCAGCAGGCCTAGACCTCAAGCGGGGGGCCGCACAGATACGCAGTATTTT,CASRPRPQAGGRTDTQYF